The next 21 T cell receptor beta chains were all read from a single sample in a study of T cells in localized non-small cell lung cancer. Measured with immunoSEQ multiplex PCR; TCRdb has only the in-frame clones, and not every one. The profile shows tens of thousands of clones, about 91% of them singletons. Specimen: peripheral blood, collected before any cancer treatment. The receptors derive from a man aged 40 to 75 with stage I squamous cell lung carcinoma.

The chain has TRBV18 and TRBJ2-1; 7 bases are shared with TRBD1. CDR1 and CDR2 (germline): KGHSH, LQKENI. The CDR3 spans 13 residues. With 3 bases clipped from V and 7 bases from J, the junction kept 3 bases outside the gene matches. The CDR3 here is CASSPGQANEQFF. CDR3 DNA sequence: TGTGCCAGCTCACCTGGACAGGCAAATGAGCAGTTCTTC.

The V call is TRBV5-1, the J call TRBJ2-2; 7 nucleotides match TRBD2. The CDR3 covers 15 residues. The germline CDR1 and CDR2 sequences are SGHRS and YFSETQ. V trimming: 3 bases; J trimming: 2 bases; junction bases outside the gene matches: 4. CDR3 region: CASSSGGSNTGELFF. The CDR3 DNA sequence: TGCGCCAGCAGCTCCGGGGGGTCAAACACCGGGGAGCTGTTTTTT.

This clone was counted a single time. V usage is TRBV30 and J usage is TRBJ2-1, with 8 bases that match TRBD2. CDR3 length: 16 amino acids. Germline V gene lookup returns CDR1 GTSNPN and CDR2 SVGIG (reference sequence). The ends lost 3 bases at V and 7 bases at J; junction bases unmatched: 14. The chain's CDR3 is CAWSPDPRGVFNEQFF. As DNA, the CDR3 is TGTGCCTGGAGCCCTGACCCGCGGGGGGTCTTTAATGAGCAGTTCTTC.

The genes are TRBV7-2 and TRBJ2-1, with TRBD2 matching over 7 bases. The CDR3 sequence is 13 residues long. J was trimmed by 9 bases and V by 8 bases; bases with no gene match: 10. Germline V gene sequence: CDR1 SGHTA, CDR2 FQGNSA. Written as DNA, the CDR3 is TGTGCCAGCTCAGTTACTAGCGTCAGTGAGCAGTTCTTC. Its protein product is CASSVTSVSEQFF.

V gene TRBV5-1 combines with J gene TRBJ1-1, with 7 bases lining up with TRBD1. The germline CDR1 and CDR2 sequences are SGHRS and YFSETQ. J lost 4 bases, V lost 0 bases, and 6 bases had no gene match. The CDR3 extends over 15 amino acids. CDR3 DNA: TGCGCCAGCAGCTTGGAAGGGACAGTCAGCACTGAAGCTTTCTTT. Translating gives CASSLEGTVSTEAFF.

V usage is TRBV15 and J usage is TRBJ2-1, with D possibly TRBD2 on 6 matching bases. The CDR3 runs 14 residues. Trimming stripped 3 bases from V and 0 bases from J, with 6 bases between. Germline lookup yields CDR1 LNHNV and CDR2 YYDKDF (reference sequence). The CDR3 sequence: CATSSGSSYNEQFF. The CDR3 nucleotides read TGTGCCACCAGCAGCGGGAGCTCCTACAATGAGCAGTTCTTC.

The chain uses TRBV7-9 and TRBJ1-5; 9 nucleotides line up with TRBD1. CDR3 size: 16 residues. V lost 2 bases to trimming and J lost 4 bases; unmatched junction nucleotides: 6. Germline V gives CDR1 SEHNR, CDR2 FQNEAQ (reference sequence). The DNA of the CDR3 is TGTGCCAGCAGCTTATCAGGGACAGGGCTAAATCAGCCCCAGCATTTT. It codes for CASSLSGTGLNQPQHF. Supplemented by reference TRBV7-9 and TRBJ1-5, the full variable domain reads DTGVSQNPRHKITKRGQNVTFRCDPISEHNRLYWYRQTLGQGPEFLTYFQNEAQLEKSRLLSDRFSAERPKGSFSTLEIQRTEQGDSAMYLCASSLSGTGLNQPQHFGDGTRLSIL.

The chain uses TRBV19 and TRBJ1-6; no firm D call. Germline V gene sequence: CDR1 LNHDA, CDR2 SQIVND (reference sequence). CDR3 length equals 15 residues. V shed 2 bases and J shed 6 bases, with 11 bases lying between them. CDR3 sequence reads: CASSIKTGSNSPLHF. The CDR3 DNA reads as TGTGCCAGTAGTATAAAAACCGGCAGTAATTCACCCCTCCACTTT.

The chain links TRBV28 to TRBJ1-6; the D gene is possibly TRBD1 (5 bases). Trimming took 2 bases from V and 9 from J, leaving 8 bases between them. From germline, CDR1 is MDHEN and CDR2 SYDVKM. The CDR3 loop spans 13 amino acids. The CDR3 sequence: CASSLAGSSPLHF. The CDR3 nucleotides are TGTGCCAGCAGTTTAGCAGGGTCTTCACCCCTCCACTTT.

The V call is TRBV7-2, the J call TRBJ2-7; no firm D call. This CDR3 has 11 residues. Trimming took 6 bases from V and 2 from J, leaving 5 bases between them. Looked up from germline, CDR1 is SGHTA and CDR2 is FQGNSA. The CDR3 DNA follows: TGTGCCAGCAGTACTGCCTACGAGCAGTACTTC. Its protein is CASSTAYEQYF. Variable domain in full (rest from reference TRBV7-2 and TRBJ2-7): GAGVSQSPSNKVTEKGKDVELRCDPISGHTALYWYRQSLGQGLEFLIYFQGNSAPDKSGLPSDRFSAERTGGSVSTLTIQRTQQEDSAVYLCASSTAYEQYFGPGTRLTVT.

The chain couples TRBV7-2 to TRBJ1-2, with 8 bases aligning to TRBD1. CDR1 is SGHTA and CDR2 is FQGNSA in the germline V gene. CDR3 length: 15 residues. Losses at the gene ends were 3 bases for V and 8 bases for J; bases not matched to a gene: 11. CDR3 sequence (DNA): TGTGCCAGCAGCTTTCCAACTATTCAGGGGGCCGGCTACACCTTC. Its protein product is CASSFPTIQGAGYTF.

This clone was picked up a small number of times. The V gene is TRBV7-9, the J gene TRBJ1-2, with 8 bases matching TRBD1. This CDR3 contains 13 residues. With 5 bases clipped from V and 5 bases from J, the junction kept 4 bases outside the gene matches. CDR1 is SEHNR, CDR2 FQNEAQ, per germline (reference sequence). The CDR3: CASSQDRAYGYTF. Here the CDR3 DNA reads TGTGCCAGCAGCCAGGACAGGGCTTATGGCTACACCTTC.

The CDR3 DNA reads TGTGCCAGTAGTTGGGACAGGTCATTGCCCCAGCATTTT. This sequence encodes CASSWDRSLPQHF. J is TRBJ1-5 and V is TRBV19; 8 bases map to TRBD1. Germline assignment: CDR1 LNHDA and CDR2 SQIVND (reference sequence). The CDR3 spans 13 residues. V was clipped by 5 bases and J by 9 bases; unmatched bases: 6.

The chain couples TRBV9 to TRBJ2-2; D call uncertain. V was clipped by 0 bases and J by 2 bases, with 5 bases between them. Germline values: CDR1 SGDLS, CDR2 YYNGEE. The CDR3 is 14 amino acids. Here the CDR3 reads CASSVAANTGELFF. The DNA for the CDR3 is TGTGCCAGCAGCGTAGCGGCTAACACCGGGGAGCTGTTTTTT.

This chain joins TRBV5-1 and TRBJ2-7, with D uncertain. Per germline, CDR1 SGHRS and CDR2 YFSETQ. V gave up 0 bases and J gave up 0 bases, with 10 bases separating them. CDR3 size: 15 residues. The CDR3 loop is CASSLVATSSYEQYF. CDR3 nucleotides: TGCGCCAGCAGCTTGGTTGCGACGAGCTCCTACGAGCAGTACTTC. Looking up the rest from reference TRBV5-1 and TRBJ2-7 gives the full variable domain: KAGVTQTPRYLIKTRGQQVTLSCSPISGHRSVSWYQQTPGQGLQFLFEYFSETQRNKGNFPGRFSGRQFSNSRSEMNVSTLELGDSALYLCASSLVATSSYEQYFGPGTRLTVT.

The J gene is TRBJ1-1, the V gene TRBV27, with D uncertain. In germline, CDR1 is MNHEY, CDR2 SMNVEV (reference sequence). This CDR3 is 14 amino acids long. Trimming removed 1 base from V and 1 base from J, with 7 bases in between. The CDR3 spells CASSLYGPNTEAFF. CDR3 nucleotides: TGTGCCAGCAGTTTATACGGCCCGAACACTGAAGCTTTCTTT.

CDR3 sequence reads: CASSHGTGEETQYF. CDR3 DNA: TGCGCCAGCAGCCACGGGACAGGGGAAGAGACCCAGTACTTC. This rearrangement joins TRBV5-1 to TRBJ2-5; 10 positions match TRBD1. Germline CDR1 SGHRS, CDR2 YFSETQ. The CDR3 extends over 14 amino acids. The ends lost 4 bases at V and 3 bases at J; junction bases unmatched: 3.

The chain is built from TRBV5-6 and TRBJ1-5; 10 bases are a match to TRBD1. CDR3 size: 15 residues. The ends lost 4 bases at V and 1 base at J; junction bases unmatched: 2. Germline loops: CDR1 SGHDT, CDR2 YYEEEE. CDR3 in amino acids: CASSRQGASNQPQHF. DNA of the CDR3: TGTGCCAGCAGCCGACAGGGGGCCAGCAATCAGCCCCAGCATTTT. Drawing the rest from reference TRBV5-6 and TRBJ1-5, the complete variable domain is DAGVTQSPTHLIKTRGQQVTLRCSPKSGHDTVSWYQQALGQGPQFIFQYYEEEERQRGNFPDRFSGHQFPNYSSELNVNALLLGDSALYLCASSRQGASNQPQHFGDGTRLSIL.

The J gene is TRBJ2-1, the V gene TRBV4-2, with 10 nucleotides matching TRBD1. The V and J ends lost 4 bases and 7 bases, in that order; junction bases with no gene match: 4. From germline, CDR1 is LGHNA and CDR2 YNFKEQ. The CDR3 consists of 14 residues. CDR3 protein: CASSPKDRGNEQFF. CDR3 in DNA: TGTGCCAGCAGCCCTAAGGACAGGGGGAATGAGCAGTTCTTC.

This clone was observed once. V gene TRBV5-8 combines with J gene TRBJ1-4, with D possibly being TRBD1 (6 bases). The V gene lost 6 bases and the J gene lost 10 bases, with 25 bases spanning the gap. Germline loops: CDR1 SGHTS, CDR2 YDEGEE. CDR3 length: 16 residues. CDR3 amino acids: CASTISVGTPLGKLFF. DNA for the CDR3: TGTGCCAGCACCATATCGGTAGGGACACCGCTGGGAAAACTGTTTTTT.

The J gene is TRBJ1-1, the V gene TRBV5-1; D gene uncertain. Looked up from germline, CDR1 is SGHRS and CDR2 is YFSETQ. V was shortened by 2 bases and J by 1 base, with 9 bases between the two germline ends. The CDR3 length is 14 residues. The DNA of the CDR3 is TGCGCCAGCAGCTTCGGCACCTCGAACACTGAAGCTTTCTTT. Its protein product is CASSFGTSNTEAFF.